The 20 T cell receptor beta chains in this list originate from one sample, sequenced in a study of blood T cell repertoires in COVID-19. Libraries were prepared by immunoSEQ multiplex PCR; TCRdb keeps only in-frame clonotypes and omits some of them. The sample includes 250,000 to 350,000 clones, about 89% of them seen just once. The material sequenced was peripheral blood. The receptors were sampled from a woman aged 55-70 years with acute or convalescent COVID-19.

In DNA, the CDR3 is TGCGCCAGCAGCCAGGGGGTGAATAATTCACCCCTCCACTTT. Protein product: CASSQGVNNSPLHF. The V and J genes are TRBV5-1 and TRBJ1-6; 7 bases are a match to TRBD1. Trimming removed 4 bases from V and 5 bases from J; junction bases left unmatched: 3. This CDR3 contains 14 residues. Germline V lookup: CDR1 SGHRS, CDR2 YFSETQ.

This clone was counted only a few times. The chain carries TRBV6-2 or TRBV6-3 and TRBJ1-2; D is possibly TRBD1 (5 bases). Between the trimmed V and J ends, which lost 4 bases and 0 bases, there was a span of 9 bases. Germline CDR1 reads MNHEY; CDR2 reads SVGEGT. CDR3 length: 14 amino acids. DNA of the CDR3: TGTGCCAGCAGTTTGGGGGGAACTAACTATGGCTACACCTTC. Encoded protein: CASSLGGTNYGYTF.

On this clone itself: At one end the junction does not follow the germline gene, possibly because of a read error. The same CDR3 can be traced to other DNA sequences in this sample. This chain joins TRBV19 and TRBJ2-3, with 7 bases lining up with TRBD2. Germline V gene lookup returns CDR1 LNHDA and CDR2 SQIVND (reference sequence). The CDR3 covers 16 residues. The DNA for the CDR3 is TGTGCCAGTAGTATAGGGGCGGGAGTAGTCTCAGATACACAGTATTTT. Translation: CASSIGAGVVSDTQYF.

The gene calls are TRBV2 and TRBJ1-1, with 7 nucleotides matching TRBD1. The CDR3 has 16 amino acids. The ends lost 1 base at V and 5 bases at J; junction bases unmatched: 10. Germline V gives CDR1 SNHLY, CDR2 FYNNEI. The CDR3 DNA sequence: TGTGCCAGCAGTGAAGGGGTCTCAGGGGGAAAAACTGAAGCTTTCTTT. Translation: CASSEGVSGGKTEAFF.

The V gene is TRBV27, the J gene TRBJ2-7; tentative D call: TRBD2 (6 bases). The CDR3 contains 14 residues. Germline lookup yields CDR1 MNHEY and CDR2 SMNVEV (reference sequence). Trimming pared 6 bases from V and 4 bases from J, leaving 16 bases between. For the CDR3, the DNA is TGTGCCAGCAGCCCTACAGGAGGGTTATACGAGCAGTACTTC. Translation gives CASSPTGGLYEQYF.

This clone has more than one count but fewer than ten. V is TRBV28 and J is TRBJ1-5, with 8 bases that match TRBD1. The CDR3 is 13 amino acids. Trimming took 8 bases from V and 1 from J; bases not matched to a gene: 1. The V gene's germline CDR1 is MDHEN and CDR2 SYDVKM. DNA for the CDR3: TGTGCCAGCCACAGGGGGAGCAATCAGCCCCAGCATTTT. Protein: CASHRGSNQPQHF.

J is TRBJ2-4 and V is TRBV30; 8 bases are a match to TRBD1. Per the germline V gene, CDR1 is GTSNPN and CDR2 is SVGIG (reference sequence). The V and J ends lost 2 bases and 15 bases, in that order; junction bases with no gene match: 9. This CDR3 has 12 amino acids. The CDR3 DNA is TGTGCCTGGAGTCATGACAGGGGAATGAGGTACTTC. Protein product: CAWSHDRGMRYF.

The V call is TRBV19, the J call TRBJ1-1; 7 nucleotides match TRBD1. Germline V gene lookup returns CDR1 LNHDA and CDR2 SQIVND (reference sequence). Germline trimming cut 9 bases from V and 4 bases from J; bases unmatched to any gene: 17. The CDR3 consists of 16 residues. The CDR3, as DNA: TGTGCCAGCAGCCACCTCTGGAGGGGGCAGGCCACTGAAGCTTTCTTT. Protein sequence: CASSHLWRGQATEAFF.

V is TRBV11-3 and J is TRBJ2-3; 8 bases map to TRBD2. In germline, CDR1 is SGHNT, CDR2 YENEEA. Trimming took 4 bases from V and 2 from J; bases not matched to a gene: 8. The CDR3 consists of 16 residues. The DNA of the CDR3 is TGTGCCAGCAGCTCGGGCGGGGGGCCTTACACAGATACGCAGTATTTT. Amino acids: CASSSGGGPYTDTQYF.

V is TRBV9 and J is TRBJ2-7; tentatively, D is TRBD2 (6 bases). Trimming took off 0 bases at V and 0 bases at J, with 7 bases between the two ends. The CDR3 runs to 14 residues. CDR1 is SGDLS and CDR2 is YYNGEE in the germline V gene. This chain's CDR3 is CASSVGRDSYEQYF. CDR3 bases: TGTGCCAGCAGCGTAGGGAGGGACTCCTACGAGCAGTACTTC.

The chain recombines TRBV9 with TRBJ1-1, with 7 positions matching TRBD1. Germline assignment: CDR1 SGDLS and CDR2 YYNGEE. Germline trimming cut 4 bases from V and 4 bases from J; bases unmatched to any gene: 7. CDR3 size: 14 residues. The CDR3 here is CASSLRGGPTEAFF. The CDR3 DNA reads as TGTGCCAGCAGCTTACGAGGGGGCCCCACTGAAGCTTTCTTT.

The J gene is TRBJ2-5, the V gene TRBV6-5; D remains ambiguous. The CDR3 has 13 amino acids. Deletions cut 6 bases from V and 2 bases from J, with 10 bases between. Germline V gene lookup returns CDR1 MNHEY and CDR2 SVGAGI. CDR3 amino acids: CASSPRRQETQYF. CDR3 DNA: TGTGCCAGCAGCCCCAGAAGACAAGAGACCCAGTACTTC.

This clone was detected once. The V gene is TRBV11-1, the J gene TRBJ1-2; TRBD1 is a possible D gene (6 bases). V was clipped by 3 bases and J by 3 bases, with 17 bases between them. CDR3 length equals 16 residues. Germline V gene sequence: CDR1 SGHAT, CDR2 FQDESV (reference sequence). Here the CDR3 reads CASSFSGTTSYYGYTF. Written as DNA, the CDR3 is TGTGCCAGCAGCTTTTCCGGGACAACTTCCTACTATGGCTACACCTTC.

The chain combines TRBV5-1 with TRBJ1-2, with 7 bases matching TRBD1. The CDR3 spans 14 residues. Germline V gene sequence: CDR1 SGHRS, CDR2 YFSETQ. J lost 3 bases, V lost 0 bases, and 2 bases had no gene match. The CDR3 sequence: CASSLDRGDYGYTF. The CDR3, as DNA: TGCGCCAGCAGCTTGGACAGGGGCGACTATGGCTACACCTTC. Using reference TRBV5-1 and TRBJ1-2 for the parts outside the CDR3, the full variable domain is KAGVTQTPRYLIKTRGQQVTLSCSPISGHRSVSWYQQTPGQGLQFLFEYFSETQRNKGNFPGRFSGRQFSNSRSEMNVSTLELGDSALYLCASSLDRGDYGYTFGSGTRLTVV.

CDR3 sequence: CASGTSGTDTQYF. The CDR3 DNA reads as TGTGCCAGCGGGACTAGCGGCACAGATACGCAGTATTTT. V usage is TRBV2 and J usage is TRBJ2-3; 10 bases map to TRBD2. The CDR3 sequence is 13 residues long. J gave up 1 base and V 8 bases, and 0 bases lay outside the gene matches. The germline V gene encodes CDR1 SNHLY and CDR2 FYNNEI.

This clone was picked up a small number of times. The V call is TRBV7-3, the J call TRBJ2-2, with D tentatively TRBD1 (6 bases). The germline V and J ends were trimmed by 5 bases and 5 bases, with 12 bases remaining between them. Germline V gene lookup returns CDR1 SGHTA and CDR2 FQGTGA. The length of the CDR3 is 14 residues. Here the CDR3 reads CASSRYRETGELFF. In nucleotides, the CDR3 is TGTGCCAGCAGCAGGTACAGGGAAACCGGGGAGCTGTTTTTT.

This rearrangement joins TRBV7-3 to TRBJ2-1, with TRBD2 matching 14 bases. Germline V gene data show CDR1 as SGHTA and CDR2 as FQGTGA. The CDR3 is made up of 16 amino acids. The trim removed 2 bases at V and 9 bases at J, leaving 6 bases unmatched. This CDR3 is CASSLGTSGRYGEQFF. The CDR3 DNA reads TGTGCCAGCAGCTTAGGGACTAGCGGGAGATATGGTGAGCAGTTCTTC.

The DNA for the CDR3 is TGTGCCAGCAGCGCTGGGACAGGGGGCATCTCAGCGAACACCGGGGAGCTGTTTTTT. This encodes CASSAGTGGISANTGELFF. This chain uses TRBV5-5 with TRBJ2-2; 12 nucleotides match TRBD1. The V gene end was trimmed by 4 bases and the J gene end by 0 bases; junction bases not matched to a gene: 10. Germline values: CDR1 SGHKS, CDR2 YYEKEE (reference sequence). This CDR3 is built from 19 residues.

The J gene is TRBJ1-5, the V gene TRBV5-6; TRBD1 is a possible D gene (6 bases). Trimming left V 3 bases short and J 0 bases short, with 10 bases between. This CDR3 contains 15 residues. CDR1 is SGHDT, CDR2 YYEEEE, per germline. The CDR3 spells CASSSGTLSNQPQHF. In DNA form, the CDR3 reads TGTGCCAGCAGCTCAGGGACACTTAGCAATCAGCCCCAGCATTTT.

DNA of the CDR3: TGTGCCAGCGAGGAGACAGGGGTTGGCGAGCAGTACTTC. It translates to CASEETGVGEQYF. V is TRBV28 and J is TRBJ2-7; 8 bases fit TRBD1. The CDR3 length is 13 residues. Germline-derived CDR1 and CDR2 are MDHEN and SYDVKM. V was clipped by 8 bases and J by 6 bases; unmatched bases: 9.